This TCR beta chain appears in the sequencing data of a study of blood T cell repertoires in COVID-19. This clone was detected only once. The table came from immunoSEQ multiplex PCR; TCRdb's copy has only in-frame clones and leaves some out. The profile shows roughly 60,000 clones, roughly 87% of them singletons. CDR3 length: 16 amino acids. Germline lookup yields CDR1 MDHEN and CDR2 SYDVKM. With V trimmed by 4 bases and J by 5 bases, 13 bases remained unmatched. The sample comprised peripheral blood. This sequence originates from a human donor with acute or convalescent COVID-19. The donor label of this sample is uncertain. This chain links TRBV28 with TRBJ1-1, with 7 bases that match TRBD1. CDR3 nucleotides: TGTGCCAGCAGTTCCCCGGGACAGTGGGGGAGGACTGAAGCTTTCTTT. Amino acids: CASSSPGQWGRTEAFF.